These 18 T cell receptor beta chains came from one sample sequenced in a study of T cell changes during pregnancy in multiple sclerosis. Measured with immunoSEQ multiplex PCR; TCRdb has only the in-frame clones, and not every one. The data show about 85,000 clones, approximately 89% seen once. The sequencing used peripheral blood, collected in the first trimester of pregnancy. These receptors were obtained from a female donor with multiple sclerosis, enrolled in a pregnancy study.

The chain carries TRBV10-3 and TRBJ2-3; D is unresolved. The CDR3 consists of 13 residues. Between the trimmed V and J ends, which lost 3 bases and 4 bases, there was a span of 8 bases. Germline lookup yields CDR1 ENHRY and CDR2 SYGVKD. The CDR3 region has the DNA TGTGCCATCAGTGACGTGCCGGCAGATACGCAGTATTTT. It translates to CAISDVPADTQYF.

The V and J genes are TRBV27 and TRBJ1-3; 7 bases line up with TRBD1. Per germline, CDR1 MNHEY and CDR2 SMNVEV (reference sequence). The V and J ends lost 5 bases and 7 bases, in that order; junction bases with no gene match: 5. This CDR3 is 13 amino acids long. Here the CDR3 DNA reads TGTGCCAGCAGTCCGACAGGGCGGAACACCATATATTTT. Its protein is CASSPTGRNTIYF.

The CDR3 bases are TGCGCCAGCAGCTTGACCGGACAGGGACGAGAAAAACTGTTTTTT. The encoded protein is CASSLTGQGREKLFF. The chain couples TRBV5-1 to TRBJ1-4, with 8 bases aligning to TRBD1. The ends lost 1 base at V and 8 bases at J; junction bases unmatched: 7. Germline V gives CDR1 SGHRS, CDR2 YFSETQ. This CDR3 contains 15 residues.

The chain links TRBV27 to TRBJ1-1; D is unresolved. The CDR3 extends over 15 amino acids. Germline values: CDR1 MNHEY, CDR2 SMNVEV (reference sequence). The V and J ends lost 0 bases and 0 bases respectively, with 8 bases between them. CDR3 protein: CASSLSWQMNTEAFF. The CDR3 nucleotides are TGTGCCAGCAGTTTATCTTGGCAAATGAACACTGAAGCTTTCTTT.

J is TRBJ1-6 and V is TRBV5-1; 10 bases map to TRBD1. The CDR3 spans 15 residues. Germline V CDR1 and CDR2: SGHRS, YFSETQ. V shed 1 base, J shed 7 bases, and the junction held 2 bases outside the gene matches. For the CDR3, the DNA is TGCGCCAGCAGCTTGTTGGGACAGGGGAATTCACCCCTCCACTTT. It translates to CASSLLGQGNSPLHF.

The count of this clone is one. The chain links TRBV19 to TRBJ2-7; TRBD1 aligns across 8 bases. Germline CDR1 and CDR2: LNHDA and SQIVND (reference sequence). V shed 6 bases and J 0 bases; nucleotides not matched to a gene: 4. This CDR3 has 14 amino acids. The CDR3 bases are TGTGCCAGTAGGGACAGGGCAAACTCCTACGAGCAGTACTTC. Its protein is CASRDRANSYEQYF.

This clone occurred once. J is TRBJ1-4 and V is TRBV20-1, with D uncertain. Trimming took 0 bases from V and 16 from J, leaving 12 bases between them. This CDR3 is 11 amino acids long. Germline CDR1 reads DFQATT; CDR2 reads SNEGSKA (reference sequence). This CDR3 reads CSARESGYGFF. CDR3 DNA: TGCAGTGCTAGAGAATCGGGGTACGGGTTTTTT.

The CDR3 DNA reads TGTGCCAGCAGCTTAGGATCTAGCGTCCCCTACGAGCAGTACTTC. It is translated as CASSLGSSVPYEQYF. The rearrangement uses TRBV7-2 and TRBJ2-7; perhaps TRBD2 as D (6 bases). Trimming took 1 base from V and 2 from J, leaving 12 bases between them. Germline lookup yields CDR1 SGHTA and CDR2 FQGNSA. This CDR3 is built from 15 residues.

CDR3: CASREGSYNEQFF. For the CDR3, the DNA is TGTGCCAGCAGGGAGGGCTCCTACAATGAGCAGTTCTTC. The rearrangement joins TRBV6-5 to TRBJ2-1, with D perhaps matching TRBD2 (6 bases). CDR1 is MNHEY and CDR2 is SVGAGI in the germline V gene. The CDR3 has 13 residues. V gave up 6 bases and J gave up 0 bases, with 6 bases separating them.

CDR3 sequence: CASSFGLFRETQYF. The CDR3 DNA sequence: TGTGCCAGCAGTTTTGGACTATTCCGCGAGACCCAGTACTTC. V gene TRBV27 combines with J gene TRBJ2-5; D possibly corresponds to TRBD2 (6 bases). This CDR3 comprises 14 residues. Germline lookup yields CDR1 MNHEY and CDR2 SMNVEV (reference sequence). Trimming shortened V by 3 bases and J by 5 bases, and 13 bases separated the two germline ends.

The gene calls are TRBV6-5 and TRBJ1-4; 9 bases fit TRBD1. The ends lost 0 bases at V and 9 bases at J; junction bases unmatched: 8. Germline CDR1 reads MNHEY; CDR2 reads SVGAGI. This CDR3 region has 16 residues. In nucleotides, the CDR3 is TGTGCCAGCAGTTACTCGGTGGGACAGGGAAGGAAAAAACTGTTTTTT. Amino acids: CASSYSVGQGRKKLFF.

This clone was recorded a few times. The CDR3 region is CASSLGGQGTSPLHF. The CDR3 nucleotides are TGTGCCAGCAGCTTGGGGGGACAGGGGACCTCACCCCTCCACTTT. The chain links TRBV5-8 to TRBJ1-6; 10 nucleotides line up with TRBD1. The junction had 4 bases not matched to a gene; V was cut back by 0 bases and J by 10 bases. CDR1 and CDR2 (germline): SGHTS, YDEGEE. The length of the CDR3 is 15 residues.

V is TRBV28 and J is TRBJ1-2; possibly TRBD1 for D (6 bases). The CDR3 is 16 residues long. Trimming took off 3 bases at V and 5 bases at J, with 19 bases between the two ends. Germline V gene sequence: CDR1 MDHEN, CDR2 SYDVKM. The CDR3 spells CASSLVPDRIRYGYTF. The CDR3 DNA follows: TGTGCCAGCAGTTTGGTCCCCGACAGGATAAGATATGGCTACACCTTC.

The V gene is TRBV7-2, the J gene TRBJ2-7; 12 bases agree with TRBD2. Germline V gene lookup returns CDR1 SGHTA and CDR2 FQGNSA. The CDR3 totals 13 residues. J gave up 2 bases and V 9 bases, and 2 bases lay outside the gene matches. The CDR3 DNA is TGTGCCAGTAGACTAGCGGGGGCCTACGAGCAGTACTTC. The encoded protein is CASRLAGAYEQYF.

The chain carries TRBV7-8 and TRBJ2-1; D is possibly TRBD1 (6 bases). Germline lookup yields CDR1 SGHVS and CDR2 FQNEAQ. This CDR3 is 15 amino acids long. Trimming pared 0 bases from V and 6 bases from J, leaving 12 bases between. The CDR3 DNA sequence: TGTGCCAGCAGCTTAGCGCGGATACAGGGCAATGAGCAGTTCTTC. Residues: CASSLARIQGNEQFF.

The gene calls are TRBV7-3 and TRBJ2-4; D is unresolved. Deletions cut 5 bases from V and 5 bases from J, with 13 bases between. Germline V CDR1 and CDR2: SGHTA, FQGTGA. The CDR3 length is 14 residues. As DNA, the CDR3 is TGTGCCAGCAGCCCCGGTCACAGTGAAAACATTCAGTACTTC. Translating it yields CASSPGHSENIQYF.

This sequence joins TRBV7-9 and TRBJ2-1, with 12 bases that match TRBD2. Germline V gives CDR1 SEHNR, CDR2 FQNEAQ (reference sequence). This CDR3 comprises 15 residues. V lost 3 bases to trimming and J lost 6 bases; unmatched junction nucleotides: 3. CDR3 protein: CASSFGLAGSNEQFF. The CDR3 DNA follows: TGTGCCAGCAGCTTTGGACTAGCGGGAAGCAATGAGCAGTTCTTC.

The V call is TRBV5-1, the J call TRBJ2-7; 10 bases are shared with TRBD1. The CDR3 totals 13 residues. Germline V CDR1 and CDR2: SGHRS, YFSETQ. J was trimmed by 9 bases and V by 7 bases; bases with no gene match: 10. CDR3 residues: CASSGTGVARQYF. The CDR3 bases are TGCGCCAGCTCTGGGACAGGGGTGGCTAGGCAGTACTTC.